This T cell receptor beta chain was observed in a study of blood T cell repertoires in COVID-19. In the study overall: T cells, B-cell-depleted T cells, or PBMCs supplied cDNA or gDNA.

Repertoires were generated with immunoSEQ multiplex PCR, while TCRdb's copy carries only in-frame clones and drops some. Among roughly 68,000 clones listed, 79% were seen once. V lost 4 bases to trimming and J lost 6 bases; unmatched junction nucleotides: 9. From germline, CDR1 is SGDLS and CDR2 YYNGEE. The CDR3 runs 14 residues. The material sequenced was peripheral blood. This receptor was identified in a woman aged 45-65 years with acute or convalescent COVID-19. This sequence joins TRBV9 and TRBJ2-7; 8 bases line up with TRBD1. The CDR3 spells CASSPWTGFSEQYF. The CDR3 DNA sequence: TGTGCCAGCAGCCCTTGGACAGGGTTCAGCGAGCAGTACTTC. Supplemented by reference TRBV9 and TRBJ2-7, the full variable domain reads DSGVTQTPKHLITATGQRVTLRCSPRSGDLSVYWYQQSLDQGLQFLIQYYNGEERAKGNILERFSAQQFPDLHSELNLSSLELGDSALYFCASSPWTGFSEQYFGPGTRLTVT.